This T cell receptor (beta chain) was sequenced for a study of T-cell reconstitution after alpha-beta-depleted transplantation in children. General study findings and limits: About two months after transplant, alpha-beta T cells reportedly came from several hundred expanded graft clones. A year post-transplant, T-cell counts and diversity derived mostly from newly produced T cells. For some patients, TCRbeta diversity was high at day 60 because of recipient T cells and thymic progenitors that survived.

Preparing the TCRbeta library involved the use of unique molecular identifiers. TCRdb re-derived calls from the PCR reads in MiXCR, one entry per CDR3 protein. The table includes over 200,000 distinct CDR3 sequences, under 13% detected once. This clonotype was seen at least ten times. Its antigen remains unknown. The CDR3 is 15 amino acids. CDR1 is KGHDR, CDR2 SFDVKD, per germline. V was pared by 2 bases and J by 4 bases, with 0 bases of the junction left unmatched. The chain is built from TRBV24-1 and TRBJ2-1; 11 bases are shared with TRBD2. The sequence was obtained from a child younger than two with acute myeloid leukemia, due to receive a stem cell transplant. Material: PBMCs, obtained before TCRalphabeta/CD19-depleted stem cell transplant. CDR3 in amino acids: CATSDWTSGYNEQFF. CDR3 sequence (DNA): TGTGCCACCAGTGATTGGACTAGCGGGTACAATGAGCAGTTCTTC.